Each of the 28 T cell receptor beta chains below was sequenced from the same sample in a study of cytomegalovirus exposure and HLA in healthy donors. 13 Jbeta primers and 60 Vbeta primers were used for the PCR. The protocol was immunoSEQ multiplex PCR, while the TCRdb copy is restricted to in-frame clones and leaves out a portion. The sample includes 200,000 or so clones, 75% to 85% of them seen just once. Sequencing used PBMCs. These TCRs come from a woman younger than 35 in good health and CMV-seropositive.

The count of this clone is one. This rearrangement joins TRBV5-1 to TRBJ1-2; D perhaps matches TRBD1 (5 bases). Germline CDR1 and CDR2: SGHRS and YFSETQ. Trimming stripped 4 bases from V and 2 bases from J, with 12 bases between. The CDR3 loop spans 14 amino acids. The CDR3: CASSQSGGNYGYTF. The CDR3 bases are TGCGCCAGCAGCCAAAGCGGGGGGAACTATGGCTACACCTTC.

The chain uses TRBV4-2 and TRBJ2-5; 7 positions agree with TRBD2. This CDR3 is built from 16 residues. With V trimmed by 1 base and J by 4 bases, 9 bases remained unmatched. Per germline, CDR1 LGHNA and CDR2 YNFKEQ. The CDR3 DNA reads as TGTGCCAGCAGCCAAGTTGCGGGGGAGCCCGGAGAGACCCAGTACTTC. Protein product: CASSQVAGEPGETQYF.

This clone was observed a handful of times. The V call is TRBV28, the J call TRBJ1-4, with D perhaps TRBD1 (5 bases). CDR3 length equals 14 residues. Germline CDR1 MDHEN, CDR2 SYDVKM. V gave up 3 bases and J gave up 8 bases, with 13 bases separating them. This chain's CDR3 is CASSLSGSGEKLFF. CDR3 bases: TGTGCCAGCAGTTTGTCAGGGTCGGGCGAAAAACTGTTTTTT.

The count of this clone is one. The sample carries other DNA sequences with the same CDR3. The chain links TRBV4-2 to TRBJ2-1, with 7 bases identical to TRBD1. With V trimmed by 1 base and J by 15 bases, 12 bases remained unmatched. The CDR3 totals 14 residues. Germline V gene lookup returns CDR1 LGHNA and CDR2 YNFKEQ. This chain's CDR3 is CASSQGSEGAIRFF. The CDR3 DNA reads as TGTGCCAGCAGCCAAGGGAGTGAGGGGGCGATCCGGTTCTTC.

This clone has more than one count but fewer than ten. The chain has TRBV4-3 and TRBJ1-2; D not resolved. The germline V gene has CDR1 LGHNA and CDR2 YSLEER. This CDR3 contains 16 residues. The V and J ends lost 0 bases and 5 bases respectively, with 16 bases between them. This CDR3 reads CASSQEATQLPYGYTF. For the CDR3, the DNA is TGCGCCAGCAGCCAAGAGGCCACACAGTTGCCGTATGGCTACACCTTC.

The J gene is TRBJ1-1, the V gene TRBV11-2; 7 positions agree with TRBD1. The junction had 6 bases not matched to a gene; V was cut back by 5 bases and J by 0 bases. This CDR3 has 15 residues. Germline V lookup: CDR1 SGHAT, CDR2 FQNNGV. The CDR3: CASSTRTGLNTEAFF. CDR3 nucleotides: TGTGCCAGCAGCACCAGGACAGGCTTGAACACTGAAGCTTTCTTT. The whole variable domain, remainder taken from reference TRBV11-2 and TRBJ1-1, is EAGVAQSPRYKIIEKRQSVAFWCNPISGHATLYWYQQILGQGPKLLIQFQNNGVVDDSQLPKDRFSAERLKGVDSTLKIQPAKLEDSAVYLCASSTRTGLNTEAFFGQGTRLTVV.

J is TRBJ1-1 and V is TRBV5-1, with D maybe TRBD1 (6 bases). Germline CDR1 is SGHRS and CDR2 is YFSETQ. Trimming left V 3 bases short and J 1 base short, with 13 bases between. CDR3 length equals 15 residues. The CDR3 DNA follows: TGCGCCAGCAGCTGGCAGACAGGCGCGAACACTGAAGCTTTCTTT. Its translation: CASSWQTGANTEAFF.

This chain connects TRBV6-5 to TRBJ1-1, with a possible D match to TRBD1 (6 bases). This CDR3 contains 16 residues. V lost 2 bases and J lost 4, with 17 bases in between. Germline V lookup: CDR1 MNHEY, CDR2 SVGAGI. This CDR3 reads CASSYRSGGRATEAFF. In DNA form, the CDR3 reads TGTGCCAGCAGTTACCGTAGCGGGGGGCGGGCCACTGAAGCTTTCTTT.

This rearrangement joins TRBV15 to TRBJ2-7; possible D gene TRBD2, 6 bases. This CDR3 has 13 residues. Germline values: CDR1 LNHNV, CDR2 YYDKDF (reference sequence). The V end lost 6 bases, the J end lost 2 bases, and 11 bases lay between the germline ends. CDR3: CATSEGLTYEQYV. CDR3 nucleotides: TGTGCCACCAGTGAGGGACTTACCTACGAGCAGTACGTC.

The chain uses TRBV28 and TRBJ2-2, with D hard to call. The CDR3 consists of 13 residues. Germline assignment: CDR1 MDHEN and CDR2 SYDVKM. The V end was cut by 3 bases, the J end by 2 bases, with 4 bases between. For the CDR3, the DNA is TGTGCCAGCAGTTTCCTCAACACCGGGGAGCTGTTTTTT. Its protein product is CASSFLNTGELFF.

The CDR3 is CASSPHSIGQGAKETQYF. The CDR3 region has the DNA TGTGCCAGCAGCCCGCACTCGATAGGACAGGGGGCGAAAGAGACCCAGTACTTC. The V and J genes are TRBV5-4 and TRBJ2-5; 11 bases are a match to TRBD1. J lost 3 bases, V lost 4 bases, and 14 bases had no gene match. The CDR3 consists of 18 residues. CDR1 and CDR2 (germline): SGHNT, YYREEE (reference sequence).

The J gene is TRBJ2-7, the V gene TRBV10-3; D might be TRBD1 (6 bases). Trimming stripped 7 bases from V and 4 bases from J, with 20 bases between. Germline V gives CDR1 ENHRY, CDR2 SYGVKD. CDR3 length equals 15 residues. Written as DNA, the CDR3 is TGTGCCATCACCGAGGCAGGGGCTCTGGGTTACGAGCAGTACTTC. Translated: CAITEAGALGYEQYF.

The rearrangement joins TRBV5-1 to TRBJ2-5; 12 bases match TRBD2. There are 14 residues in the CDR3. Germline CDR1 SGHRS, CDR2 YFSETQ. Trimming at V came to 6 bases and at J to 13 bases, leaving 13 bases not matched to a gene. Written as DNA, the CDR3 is TGCGCCAGCACCCCCGGTTCTAGCGGGGGGGAAGTGTACTTC. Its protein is CASTPGSSGGEVYF.

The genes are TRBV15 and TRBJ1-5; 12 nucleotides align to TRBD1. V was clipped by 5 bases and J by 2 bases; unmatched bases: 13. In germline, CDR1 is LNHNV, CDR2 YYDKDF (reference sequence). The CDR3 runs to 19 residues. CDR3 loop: CATSGLPGQGAVGNQPQHF. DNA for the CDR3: TGTGCCACCAGCGGGCTACCGGGACAGGGGGCAGTCGGCAATCAGCCCCAGCATTTT.

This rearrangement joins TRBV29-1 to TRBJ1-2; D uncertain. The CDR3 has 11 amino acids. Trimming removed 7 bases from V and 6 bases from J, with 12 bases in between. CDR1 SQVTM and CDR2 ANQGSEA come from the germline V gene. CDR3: CSAEGGHGYTF. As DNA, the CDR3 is TGCAGCGCCGAGGGTGGTCATGGCTACACCTTC.

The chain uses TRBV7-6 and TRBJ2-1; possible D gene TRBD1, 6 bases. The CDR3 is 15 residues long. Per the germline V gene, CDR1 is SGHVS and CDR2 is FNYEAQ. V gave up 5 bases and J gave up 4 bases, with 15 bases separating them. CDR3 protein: CASSENRVAYNEQFF. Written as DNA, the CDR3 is TGTGCCAGCAGCGAAAACAGGGTTGCGTACAATGAGCAGTTCTTC. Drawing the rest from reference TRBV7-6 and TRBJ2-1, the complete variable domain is GAGVSQSPRYKVTKRGQDVALRCDPISGHVSLYWYRQALGQGPEFLTYFNYEAQQDKSGLPNDRFSAERPEGSISTLTIQRTEQRDSAMYRCASSENRVAYNEQFFGPGTRLTVL.

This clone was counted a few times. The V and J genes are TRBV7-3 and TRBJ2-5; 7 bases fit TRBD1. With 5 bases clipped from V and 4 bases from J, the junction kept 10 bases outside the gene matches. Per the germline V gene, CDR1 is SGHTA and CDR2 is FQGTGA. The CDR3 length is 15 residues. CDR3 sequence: CASSTGTAEGETQYF. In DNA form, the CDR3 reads TGTGCCAGCAGCACTGGGACAGCCGAGGGAGAGACCCAGTACTTC.

This CDR3 is CASSLTGDQPQHF. In nucleotides, the CDR3 is TGTGCCAGCAGCCTGACAGGGGATCAGCCCCAGCATTTT. J is TRBJ1-5 and V is TRBV5-6; 8 nucleotides align to TRBD1. From germline, CDR1 is SGHDT and CDR2 YYEEEE. Losses at the gene ends were 4 bases for V and 5 bases for J; bases not matched to a gene: 2. The CDR3 runs to 13 residues.

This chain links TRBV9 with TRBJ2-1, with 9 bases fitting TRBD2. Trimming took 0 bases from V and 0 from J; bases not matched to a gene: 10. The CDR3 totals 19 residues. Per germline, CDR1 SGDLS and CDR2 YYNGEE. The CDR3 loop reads CASSVEGLAGTSSYNEQFF. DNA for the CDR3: TGTGCCAGCAGCGTAGAGGGGCTAGCGGGGACTAGCTCCTACAATGAGCAGTTCTTC.

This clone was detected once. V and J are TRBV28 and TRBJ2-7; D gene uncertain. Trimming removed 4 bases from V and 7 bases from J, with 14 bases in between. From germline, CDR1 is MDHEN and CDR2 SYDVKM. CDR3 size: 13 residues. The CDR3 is CASSWRGLPEQYF. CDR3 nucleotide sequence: TGTGCCAGCAGTTGGCGAGGTTTACCGGAGCAGTACTTC.

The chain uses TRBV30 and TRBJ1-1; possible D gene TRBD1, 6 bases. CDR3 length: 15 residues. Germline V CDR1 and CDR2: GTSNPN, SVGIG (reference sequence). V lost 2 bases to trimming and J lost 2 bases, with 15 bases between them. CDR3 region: CAWSRGGSYNTEAFF. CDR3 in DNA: TGTGCCTGGAGTCGGGGGGGCAGCTATAACACTGAAGCTTTCTTT.

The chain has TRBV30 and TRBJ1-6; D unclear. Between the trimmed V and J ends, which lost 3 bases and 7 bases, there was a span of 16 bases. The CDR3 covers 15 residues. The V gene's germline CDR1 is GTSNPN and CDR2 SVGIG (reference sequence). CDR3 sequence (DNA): TGTGCCTGGAGGTCCAACGCAGTCAAAAATTCACCCCTCCACTTT. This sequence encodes CAWRSNAVKNSPLHF. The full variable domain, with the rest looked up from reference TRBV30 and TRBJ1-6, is SQTIHQWPATLVQPVGSPLSLECTVEGTSNPNLYWYRQAAGRGLQLLFYSVGIGQISSEVPQNLSASRPQDRQFILSSKKLLLSDSGFYLCAWRSNAVKNSPLHFGNGTRLTVT.

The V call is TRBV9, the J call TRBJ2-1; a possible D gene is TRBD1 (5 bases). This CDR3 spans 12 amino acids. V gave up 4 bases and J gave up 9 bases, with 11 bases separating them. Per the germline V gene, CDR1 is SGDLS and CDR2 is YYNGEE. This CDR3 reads CASSNVQGEQFF. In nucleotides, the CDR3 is TGTGCCAGCAGCAACGTCCAGGGTGAGCAGTTCTTC. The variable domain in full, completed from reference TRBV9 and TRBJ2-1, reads DSGVTQTPKHLITATGQRVTLRCSPRSGDLSVYWYQQSLDQGLQFLIQYYNGEERAKGNILERFSAQQFPDLHSELNLSSLELGDSALYFCASSNVQGEQFFGPGTRLTVL.

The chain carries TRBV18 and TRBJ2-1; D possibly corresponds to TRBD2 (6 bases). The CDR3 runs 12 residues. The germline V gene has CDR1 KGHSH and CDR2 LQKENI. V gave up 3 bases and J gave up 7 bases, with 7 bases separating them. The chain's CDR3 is CASSPGGNEQFF. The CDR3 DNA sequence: TGTGCCAGCTCACCGGGAGGAAATGAGCAGTTCTTC.

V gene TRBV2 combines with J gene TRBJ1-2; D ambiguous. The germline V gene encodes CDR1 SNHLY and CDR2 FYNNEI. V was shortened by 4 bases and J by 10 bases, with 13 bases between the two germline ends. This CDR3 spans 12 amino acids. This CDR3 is CASSGSPGDYTF. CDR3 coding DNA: TGTGCCAGCAGTGGCAGCCCGGGTGACTACACCTTC.

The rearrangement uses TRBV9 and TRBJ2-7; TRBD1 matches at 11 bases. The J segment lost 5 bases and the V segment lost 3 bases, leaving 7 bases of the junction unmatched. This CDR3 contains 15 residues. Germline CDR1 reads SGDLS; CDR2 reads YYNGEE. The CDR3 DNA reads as TGTGCCAGCAGCGGACCCGGGACAGGGGGAGACGAGCAGTACTTC. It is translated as CASSGPGTGGDEQYF.

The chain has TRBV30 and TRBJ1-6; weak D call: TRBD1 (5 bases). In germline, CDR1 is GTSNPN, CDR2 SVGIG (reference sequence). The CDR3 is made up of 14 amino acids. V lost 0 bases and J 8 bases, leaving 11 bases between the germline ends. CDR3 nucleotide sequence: TGTGCCTGGAGTGTCGGAGGGACCTATTCACCCCTCCACTTT. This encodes CAWSVGGTYSPLHF.

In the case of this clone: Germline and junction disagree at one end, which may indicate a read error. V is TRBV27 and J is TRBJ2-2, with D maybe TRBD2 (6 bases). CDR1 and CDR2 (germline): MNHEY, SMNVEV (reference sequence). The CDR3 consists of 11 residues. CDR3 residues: CASSLAGGLFF. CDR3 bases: TGTGCCAGCAGTTTGGCCGGGGGGCTGTTTTTT.